These 13 T cell receptor beta chains share one sample of origin, sequenced in a study of T-cell reconstitution after alpha-beta-depleted transplantation in children. Preparing the TCRbeta library involved the use of unique molecular identifiers. Each CDR3 protein gets one entry after TCRdb re-called the PCR reads with MiXCR. In the table there are 500,000 to 600,000 distinct CDR3 sequences, over 20% of which are singletons. The sequences come from PBMCs, collected before TCRalphabeta/CD19-depleted stem cell transplant. The receptors were gathered from a boy younger than two with Wiskott-Aldrich syndrome, due to receive a stem cell transplant.

This chain links TRBV4-1 with TRBJ2-5; 7 nucleotides agree with TRBD2. Trimming at V came to 0 bases and at J to 5 bases, leaving 9 bases not matched to a gene. This CDR3 spans 16 amino acids. Germline loops: CDR1 MGHRA, CDR2 YSYEKL. The CDR3 loop reads CASSQDRRTRGETQYF. The DNA for the CDR3 is TGCGCCAGCAGCCAAGATCGTAGGACTAGAGGGGAGACCCAGTACTTC.

This clonotype was counted only a few times. The chain is built from TRBV5-1 and TRBJ2-1; 8 nucleotides agree with TRBD2. Germline CDR1 is SGHRS and CDR2 is YFSETQ. The V and J ends lost 4 bases and 10 bases, in that order; junction bases with no gene match: 10. The CDR3 is 14 residues long. DNA for the CDR3: TGCGCCAGCAGCCCGGGGACTAGATGGTTAGAGCAGTTCTTC. Its protein is CASSPGTRWLEQFF.

In its sample, this clonotype was seen a few times. This rearrangement joins TRBV20-1 to TRBJ2-3; the match to TRBD2 covers 10 bases. CDR3 length equals 20 residues. J was trimmed by 2 bases and V by 1 base; bases with no gene match: 18. Looked up from germline, CDR1 is DFQATT and CDR2 is SNEGSKA (reference sequence). The DNA of the CDR3 is TGCAGTGCTAGAGTTAATTTGGCTAGCGGGAGACCCCTGCCCACAGATACGCAGTATTTT. Protein sequence: CSARVNLASGRPLPTDTQYF.

This clonotype came up once. The chain joins TRBV29-1 to TRBJ2-3, with D possibly called TRBD1 or TRBD2 (6 bases each). Trimming left V 6 bases short and J 0 bases short, with 19 bases between. There are 16 residues in the CDR3. CDR1 and CDR2 from the germline V gene are SQVTM and ANQGSEA. CDR3 nucleotides: TGCAGCGTGGGGTCGTACGGGGGCTCTAGCACAGATACGCAGTATTTT. Protein sequence: CSVGSYGGSSTDTQYF.

The chain uses TRBV5-1 and TRBJ2-2, with D possibly being TRBD1 or TRBD2 (5 bases each). Germline assignment: CDR1 SGHRS and CDR2 YFSETQ. With 0 bases removed from V and 4 bases from J, the gap between germline ends came to 10 bases. This CDR3 is 15 amino acids long. CDR3 bases: TGCGCCAGCAGCTTGGCTCCGAGGGGCACCGGGGAGCTGTTTTTT. Encoded protein: CASSLAPRGTGELFF. Supplemented by reference TRBV5-1 and TRBJ2-2, the full variable domain reads KAGVTQTPRYLIKTRGQQVTLSCSPISGHRSVSWYQQTPGQGLQFLFEYFSETQRNKGNFPGRFSGRQFSNSRSEMNVSTLELGDSALYLCASSLAPRGTGELFFGEGSRLTVL.

This clonotype was detected only a few times. V usage is TRBV27 and J usage is TRBJ2-1; D remains ambiguous. V dropped 5 bases and J dropped 0 bases, with 14 bases sitting between them. CDR3 size: 16 residues. Germline assignment: CDR1 MNHEY and CDR2 SMNVEV (reference sequence). CDR3 loop: CASSGTWGFSYNEQFF. In DNA, the CDR3 is TGTGCCAGCAGTGGAACGTGGGGTTTCTCCTACAATGAGCAGTTCTTC.

The gene calls are TRBV12-5 and TRBJ1-1; 7 bases line up with TRBD1. The trim removed 7 bases at V and 6 bases at J, leaving 8 bases unmatched. There are 13 residues in the CDR3. Germline V gene sequence: CDR1 LGHNT, CDR2 FRNRAP. Written as DNA, the CDR3 is TGTGCTAGTGCCTTAGGGGACAGCTCTGAAGCTTTCTTT. Amino acid sequence: CASALGDSSEAFF.

In DNA, the CDR3 is TGTGCCAGCACCCCGGGACTAGCGGGACGCCCAGGCAATGAGCAGTTCTTC. It codes for CASTPGLAGRPGNEQFF. J is TRBJ2-1 and V is TRBV12-3 or TRBV12-4; 13 nucleotides line up with TRBD2. The CDR3 has 17 residues. V lost 7 bases and J lost 6; bases outside the gene matches: 12.

This chain joins TRBV7-2 and TRBJ1-1; D uncertain. The V gene's germline CDR1 is SGHTA and CDR2 FQGNSA. The CDR3 contains 17 residues. Trimming removed 3 bases at V and 1 base at J, with 18 bases between. The DNA for the CDR3 is TGTGCCAGCAGCTTTCTTTTCTGGCGGGTTGCGAACACTGAAGCTTTCTTT. It yields the protein CASSFLFWRVANTEAFF.

The V call is TRBV7-9, the J call TRBJ2-1; TRBD2 aligns across 7 bases. In germline, CDR1 is SEHNR, CDR2 FQNEAQ (reference sequence). Losses at the gene ends were 3 bases for V and 4 bases for J; bases not matched to a gene: 6. This CDR3 comprises 15 residues. CDR3 coding DNA: TGTGCCAGCAGCTTTCGGCCTAGCGGTTACAATGAGCAGTTCTTC. It translates to CASSFRPSGYNEQFF.

The chain links TRBV5-1 to TRBJ2-1; no firm D call. Trimming cost V 0 bases and J 4 bases, with 11 bases left between them. The CDR3 extends over 15 amino acids. The V gene's germline CDR1 is SGHRS and CDR2 YFSETQ. This CDR3 is CASSLEGKLYNEQFF. Written as DNA, the CDR3 is TGCGCCAGCAGCTTGGAAGGGAAACTATACAATGAGCAGTTCTTC.

J is TRBJ2-5 and V is TRBV6-5; no reliable D call. The CDR3 is 12 residues long. Germline assignment: CDR1 MNHEY and CDR2 SVGAGI. The germline V and J ends were trimmed by 2 bases and 5 bases, with 6 bases remaining between them. For the CDR3, the DNA is TGTGCCAGCAGTTACATAGGGGAGACCCAGTACTTC. This sequence encodes CASSYIGETQYF.

This chain joins TRBV7-9 and TRBJ2-5, with 9 bases that match TRBD2. CDR3 length equals 15 residues. From germline, CDR1 is SEHNR and CDR2 FQNEAQ (reference sequence). V was pared by 2 bases and J by 1 base, with 2 bases of the junction left unmatched. CDR3 loop: CASSLSGRSQETQYF. Written as DNA, the CDR3 is TGTGCCAGCAGCTTAAGCGGGAGGAGCCAAGAGACCCAGTACTTC. Looking up the rest from reference TRBV7-9 and TRBJ2-5 gives the full variable domain: DTGVSQNPRHKITKRGQNVTFRCDPISEHNRLYWYRQTLGQGPEFLTYFQNEAQLEKSRLLSDRFSAERPKGSFSTLEIQRTEQGDSAMYLCASSLSGRSQETQYFGPGTRLLVL.